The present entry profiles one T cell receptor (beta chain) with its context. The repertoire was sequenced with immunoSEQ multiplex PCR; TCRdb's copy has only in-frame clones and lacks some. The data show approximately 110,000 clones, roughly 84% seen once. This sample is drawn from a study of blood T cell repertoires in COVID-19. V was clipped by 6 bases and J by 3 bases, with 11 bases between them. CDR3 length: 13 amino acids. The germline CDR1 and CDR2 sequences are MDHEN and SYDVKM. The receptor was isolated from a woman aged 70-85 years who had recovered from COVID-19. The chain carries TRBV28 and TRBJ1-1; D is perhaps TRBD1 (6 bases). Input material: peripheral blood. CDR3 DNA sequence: TGTGCCAGCAGCACAGGGAGCTACACTGAAGCTTTCTTT. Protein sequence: CASSTGSYTEAFF.